This TCR beta chain was obtained from a study of identical twins (dated by TCRdb to the mid-2010s). Background on the whole study: To test whether fetal clonotypes persist, the study used deep sequencing on TCR alpha and beta repertoires from monozygotic twins, unrelated adults of various ages, and cord blood. Replicate twin experiments were performed at different times using different library preparation protocols to rule out contamination. What the work shows at the level of the full study, not this receptor alone: Out-of-frame TCR alpha sequences shared between twins showed an excess of low generation-probability sequences compared with coincidental sharing between unrelated individuals. In beta out-of-frame sequences, excess twin sharing was weaker, because having fewer shared sequences lowered the signal-to-noise ratio. In monozygotic twins, out-of-frame TCR alpha sharing was systematically underestimated by recombination models, although the models agreed with sharing between unrelated individuals. Zero-insertion analyses could be partly confounded by invariant T cells such as MAIT and iNKT, though diverse VJ usage argued against such confounding for most clonotypes. Abundant cord blood beta clonotypes carried fewer insertions; young adult naive repertoires showed a weaker similar trend, while memory repertoires showed none. Because the same donors could not be followed over many years, the conclusions relied on cross-sectional statistical analysis.

CDR3 length: 13 amino acids, cysteine to phenylalanine. The retained sequence is limited to the CDR3, 39 bases, with the frame set at the first base. CDR1 and CDR2 are drawn from the germline V gene: SNHLY, FYNNEI. V is clipped by 4 bases and J by 11 bases, and the sequence between their germline boundaries is 17 bases long. All donors were healthy Caucasians. The researchers also sequenced three unrelated adults who were not twins: a male aged 18 to 30, a male aged 50 to 59, and a female aged 50 to 59. Miltenyi CD45RO+ enrichment and human naive T-cell isolation kits were used to isolate memory (CD45RO+) and naive T cells from PBMC. The protocol used for the library was 5' RACE. Sequencing was performed on an Illumina HiSeq 2000. Template switching introduced a universal primer binding site; the final cDNA contained a unique molecular identifier, enabling accurate counting of TCR cDNA molecules. Specific primers in the conserved constant-segment region were used to synthesize first-strand cDNA for the TCR alpha and beta chains. To control for contamination, each cDNA library was double barcoded with a SMART-Mk sample barcode plus Illumina barcodes. Two successive PCR steps introduced TruSeq adapter sequences along with Illumina sample barcodes. Sequencing of the TCR alpha and beta cDNA libraries was done on the Illumina HiSeq platform using custom primers. As for the original processing: Unique molecular identifiers were extracted from raw reads with MiGEC, and CDR3 positions were determined with MiXCR. For each individual, recombination models were inferred using an EM algorithm with the repgenHMM and IGoR tools. The analysis of shared clonotypes was done with the tcR package in R, with sharing normalized by the product of cloneset sizes. To study raw recombination free of thymic and clonal selection effects, out-of-frame nonproductive sequences were analyzed. TCRdb trimmed the raw reads at Q25, called clones with MiXCR and kept productive beta chains. Entries are consolidated by CDR3 protein sequence, retaining the most common genes and DNA. TCRdb's processing, not the study's, gives the V and J calls here. The sample contains some 330,000 distinct CDR3 sequences, about 10% of them found a single time. 7.5% to 9.5% of the sample is held by the ten biggest clonotypes.

This clonotype was seen a single time. The target of this receptor is not known. This may stem from a read error, because a much larger clone lies one nucleotide away. Recombination linked TRBV2 to TRBJ1-1, with no confident D gene call. The TCR originated in a woman aged 45-65 years in good health. Input material: naive T cells sorted from blood. The cell subset or site label of this sample denotes: cells isolated with a human naive T-cell isolation kit. The CDR3 sequence is CASSVEQEPDAFF. The nucleotide sequence is given as TGTGCCAGCAGTGTGGAACAAGAACCAGATGCTTTCTTT. Outside the CDR3, residues come from the reference TRBV2 and TRBJ1-1 proteins, so the full variable domain is: EPEVTQTPSHQVTQMGQEVILRCVPISNHLYFYWYRQILGQKVEFLVSFYNNEISEKSEIFDDQFSVERPDGSNFTLKIRSTKLEDSAMYFCASSVEQEPDAFFGQGTRLTVV.